The entry below describes one TCR beta chain. Patients having uncontrolled infection, another autoimmune disease, pregnancy or lactation were not included. The sample comes from a study of T cells in Graves' hyperthyroidism and ophthalmopathy. Amplification targeted TCR beta CDR3 regions from RNA transcripts. The TCR CDR3 was amplified in a first-round RT-PCR using the HTBI primer set. TCRdb re-derived calls from the multiplex PCR reads in MiXCR, one entry per CDR3 protein. The repertoire holds over 400,000 distinct CDR3 sequences, roughly 23% seen once, with about half in the top ten. The germline CDR1 and CDR2 sequences are SGDLS and YYNGEE. CDR3 length: 12 amino acids. V shed 2 bases and J shed 3 bases, with 0 bases lying between them.

The J gene is TRBJ1-6, the V gene TRBV9; D remains unclear. The receptor was isolated from a woman between 70 and 85 years old with Graves' ophthalmopathy. The material sequenced was blood. In DNA, the CDR3 is TGTGCCAGCAGCGTCTATAATTCACCCCTCCACTTT. Translation gives CASSVYNSPLHF.